This entry features one T cell receptor (beta chain) sequence. Its antigen is not identified. The data were taken from a study of OX40 agonist ivuxolimab in advanced cancers. The overall study: Partial responses were seen in three patients, one with hepatocellular carcinoma and two with cutaneous melanoma. Points from the study as a whole: Patients who responded partially at 0.1-3.0 mg/kg showed clonal expansion ranking among the lowest. The CD4+ and CD8+ T cells in the blood had expanded clonally by week 6 at 0.1 to 3.0 mg/kg. Antigen specificity of clonally expanded peripheral T cells was not established.

The length of the CDR3 is 13 residues. The germline gives CDR1 ENHRY, CDR2 SYGVKD. Trimming stripped 6 bases from V and 5 bases from J, with 13 bases between. TCRdb keeps only in-frame clones here, not all; method: immunoSEQ multiplex PCR. The sample has tens of thousands of clones; more than 70% are singletons. This receptor was obtained from an adult with an advanced solid tumor such as melanoma, head and neck, liver or kidney cancer. The chain joins TRBV10-3 to TRBJ1-1, with D uncertain. The source was CD4+ or CD8+ T cells sorted from blood, collected in a trial of the OX40 agonist ivuxolimab. The CDR3 loop is CAIRDSDETEAFF. DNA of the CDR3: TGTGCCATCAGGGATTCAGATGAAACTGAAGCTTTCTTT.